The 5 T cell receptor beta chains listed next were all sequenced from one sample in a study of shared clonotypes between healthy human individuals. Sequencing was performed with immunoSEQ multiplex PCR; in TCRdb, only in-frame clones are kept and a portion is missing. The sample comprises roughly 500,000 clones, more than 95% of which are singletons, and about 0.064% rests with the top ten. The sequencing input was naive CD4+ T cells sorted from blood. Subset reported: CD45RA+ positively selected. The receptor source for this set is a woman aged 25 to 39 in good health.

This clone appeared a single time. This sequence joins TRBV5-4 and TRBJ2-7; TRBD2 matches 11 bases. The trim removed 2 bases at V and 7 bases at J, leaving 2 bases unmatched. The CDR3 sequence is 13 residues long. Germline V CDR1 and CDR2: SGHNT, YYREEE (reference sequence). For the CDR3, the DNA is TGTGCCAGCAGCTTTCTAGCGGGAGGTGAGCAGTACTTC. Amino acids: CASSFLAGGEQYF.

V usage is TRBV15 and J usage is TRBJ2-2; D not resolved. CDR3 length: 16 residues. The V and J ends lost 0 bases and 4 bases respectively, with 12 bases between them. CDR1 and CDR2 (germline): LNHNV, YYDKDF (reference sequence). The CDR3 DNA follows: TGTGCCACCAGCAGAGATCAAGCTTGGGCCACCGGGGAGCTGTTTTTT. The encoded protein is CATSRDQAWATGELFF.

The chain employs TRBV2 and TRBJ1-1, with D hard to call. Germline assignment: CDR1 SNHLY and CDR2 FYNNEI. V was trimmed by 7 bases and J by 0 bases, leaving 6 bases between them. This CDR3 comprises 12 residues. CDR3 residues: CASIQMNTEAFF. Written as DNA, the CDR3 is TGTGCCAGCATTCAGATGAACACTGAAGCTTTCTTT.

The chain couples TRBV27 to TRBJ2-5; the match to TRBD2 covers 9 bases. V lost 6 bases to trimming and J lost 5 bases; unmatched junction nucleotides: 13. This CDR3 contains 16 residues. The germline V gene encodes CDR1 MNHEY and CDR2 SMNVEV (reference sequence). The DNA for the CDR3 is TGTGCCAGCAGACAAGGCGGGAGGGGCGAGAGGGAGACCCAGTACTTC. This gives the protein CASRQGGRGERETQYF.

The V and J genes are TRBV9 and TRBJ2-3; TRBD2 might be the D (5 bases). The CDR3 is made up of 15 amino acids. Germline V CDR1 and CDR2: SGDLS, YYNGEE. V was clipped by 2 bases and J by 3 bases, with 13 bases between them. The CDR3 DNA reads as TGTGCCAGCAGCGTTGAAATACGCGGGACAGATACGCAGTATTTT. Its protein is CASSVEIRGTDTQYF.